The 25 T cell receptor beta chains below come from one sample, sequenced in a study of cytomegalovirus exposure and HLA in healthy donors. This PCR relied on a set of 60 Vbeta primers and 13 Jbeta primers. Profiled with immunoSEQ multiplex PCR; TCRdb holds only in-frame clones, not every one. Here the sample spans 100,000 to 150,000 clones, 75% to 85% being singletons. The sequencing sample was made of PBMCs. The receptors were sampled from a man between 25 and 39 years old in good health and CMV-seronegative.

V gene TRBV28 combines with J gene TRBJ2-2; TRBD2 might be the D (5 bases). The CDR3 extends over 14 amino acids. V was shortened by 7 bases and J by 7 bases, with 16 bases between the two germline ends. Per the germline V gene, CDR1 is MDHEN and CDR2 is SYDVKM. CDR3 sequence reads: CASTPPLGDGELFF. The CDR3 nucleotides are TGTGCCAGCACCCCCCCTTTGGGAGACGGGGAGCTGTTTTTT.

Of note for this clone: The junction does not match germline at one end; this may be a read error. The chain carries TRBV30 and TRBJ1-5; TRBD1 agrees at 9 bases. This CDR3 contains 14 residues. The V gene's germline CDR1 is GTSNPN and CDR2 SVGIG (reference sequence). The CDR3 DNA sequence: TGTGCCTGGAGTGAACGACAGGGGGATCAGCCCCAGAATTTT. This sequence encodes CAWSERQGDQPQNF.

This clone has just a few counts. V usage is TRBV27 and J usage is TRBJ1-5, with no clear D. Germline V gene data show CDR1 as MNHEY and CDR2 as SMNVEV (reference sequence). The CDR3 sequence is 14 residues long. Trimming stripped 2 bases from V and 2 bases from J, with 7 bases between. This CDR3 reads CASSLIGGNQPQHF. The CDR3 DNA is TGTGCCAGCAGTTTAATCGGGGGCAATCAGCCCCAGCATTTT.

This clone showed up just a few times. This sequence joins TRBV12-2 and TRBJ1-5. TRBV12-2 counts as a pseudogene. The CDR3 spans 16 residues. The CDR3 loop reads CASRSQRRAENQPQHF. The DNA for the CDR3 is TGTGCAAGTCGCTCACAAAGGCGGGCGGAAAATCAGCCCCAGCATTTT.

This CDR3 reads CASSLLDGLVNEQYF. As DNA, the CDR3 is TGTGCCAGCAGCTTGCTAGACGGTTTAGTGAACGAGCAGTACTTC. This sequence joins TRBV5-6 and TRBJ2-7; the D is unclear. The CDR3 covers 15 residues. Trimming took 1 base from V and 5 from J, leaving 16 bases between them. CDR1 SGHDT and CDR2 YYEEEE come from the germline V gene.

The gene calls are TRBV19 and TRBJ1-5, with D hard to call. This CDR3 region has 15 residues. Trimming cost V 6 bases and J 2 bases, with 14 bases left between them. CDR1 LNHDA and CDR2 SQIVND come from the germline V gene (reference sequence). The CDR3 DNA is TGTGCCAGTAGCATTATGACGCGGGGCAATCAGCCCCAGCATTTT. It yields the protein CASSIMTRGNQPQHF.

This rearrangement joins TRBV11-3 to TRBJ2-1; 9 bases line up with TRBD2. In germline, CDR1 is SGHNT, CDR2 YENEEA. V shed 0 bases and J 2 bases; nucleotides not matched to a gene: 5. CDR3 length: 17 amino acids. CDR3 amino acids: CASSLEPAGGAYNEQFF. DNA of the CDR3: TGTGCCAGCAGCTTAGAGCCAGCGGGAGGTGCCTACAATGAGCAGTTCTTC.

The chain is built from TRBV6-1 and TRBJ1-5; the D gene is possibly TRBD1 (5 bases). Germline V gene lookup returns CDR1 MNHNS and CDR2 SASEGT. Trimming took off 2 bases at V and 7 bases at J, with 9 bases between the two ends. The CDR3 length is 13 residues. The CDR3 sequence: CASSEWGDQPQHF. CDR3 bases: TGTGCCAGCAGTGAATGGGGGGACCAGCCCCAGCATTTT.

The V call is TRBV5-1, the J call TRBJ1-4; D unclear. Germline CDR1 and CDR2: SGHRS and YFSETQ. Trimming pared 0 bases from V and 9 bases from J, leaving 12 bases between. This CDR3 is 14 amino acids long. DNA for the CDR3: TGCGCCAGCAGCTTGGCGGGAATAGGTAAAAAACTGTTTTTT. Its protein product is CASSLAGIGKKLFF.

V is TRBV11-2 and J is TRBJ2-5, with TRBD1 matching over 9 bases. This CDR3 spans 16 amino acids. With 5 bases clipped from V and 5 bases from J, the junction kept 12 bases outside the gene matches. The germline gives CDR1 SGHAT, CDR2 FQNNGV. CDR3: CASSGWTGEGYETQYF. CDR3 DNA sequence: TGTGCCAGCAGCGGTTGGACAGGGGAGGGTTACGAGACCCAGTACTTC.

V is TRBV6-1 and J is TRBJ1-1, with TRBD1 identical over 7 bases. The CDR3 totals 15 residues. Germline trimming cut 3 bases from V and 10 bases from J; bases unmatched to any gene: 14. In germline, CDR1 is MNHNS, CDR2 SASEGT. CDR3 sequence (DNA): TGTGCCAGCAGTGAGCCGAACAGGGGCGCCGGCCTAGCTTTCTTT. Protein sequence: CASSEPNRGAGLAFF.

V usage is TRBV5-6 and J usage is TRBJ1-5; 8 nucleotides match TRBD1. CDR3 length: 14 amino acids. Per the germline V gene, CDR1 is SGHDT and CDR2 is YYEEEE. Trimming took 2 bases from V and 8 from J; bases not matched to a gene: 6. In DNA, the CDR3 is TGTGCCAGCAGCTTCGTACAGGGGGGTGAGCCCCAGCATTTT. It specifies CASSFVQGGEPQHF.

This clone was counted a few times. The chain is built from TRBV7-9 and TRBJ1-3; tentative D call: TRBD1 (5 bases). This CDR3 comprises 19 residues. Trimming shortened V by 3 bases and J by 0 bases, and 21 bases separated the two germline ends. Per germline, CDR1 SEHNR and CDR2 FQNEAQ (reference sequence). DNA for the CDR3: TGTGCCAGCAGCTTCCTTTTGGGCGGGGGGGTACACTCTGGAAACACCATATATTTT. Translation gives CASSFLLGGGVHSGNTIYF. Full variable domain (outside the CDR3, taken from reference TRBV7-9 and TRBJ1-3): DTGVSQNPRHKITKRGQNVTFRCDPISEHNRLYWYRQTLGQGPEFLTYFQNEAQLEKSRLLSDRFSAERPKGSFSTLEIQRTEQGDSAMYLCASSFLLGGGVHSGNTIYFGEGSWLTVV.

The chain joins TRBV7-9 to TRBJ1-1; D gene unclear. Germline V lookup: CDR1 SEHNR, CDR2 FQNEAQ (reference sequence). V was clipped by 3 bases and J by 1 base, with 15 bases between them. This CDR3 contains 16 residues. DNA for the CDR3: TGTGCCAGCAGCTTCGGGAACCGCGACCAGAACACTGAAGCTTTCTTT. As protein: CASSFGNRDQNTEAFF.

This chain joins TRBV5-6 and TRBJ2-1; the D gene is possibly TRBD1 (6 bases). CDR1 SGHDT and CDR2 YYEEEE come from the germline V gene. V shed 4 bases and J shed 5 bases, with 13 bases lying between them. The CDR3 totals 14 residues. The CDR3 DNA reads TGTGCCAGCAGCCTACCCGGACAGCACAATGAGCAGTTCTTC. Translation: CASSLPGQHNEQFF.

The V gene is TRBV9, the J gene TRBJ2-3, with 7 bases fitting TRBD2. Germline assignment: CDR1 SGDLS and CDR2 YYNGEE. The CDR3 sequence is 16 residues long. The ends lost 2 bases at V and 2 bases at J; junction bases unmatched: 8. The CDR3 spells CASSVRPSGNTDTQYF. The CDR3 DNA follows: TGTGCCAGCAGCGTTAGGCCCAGCGGGAACACAGATACGCAGTATTTT.

V and J are TRBV6-5 and TRBJ2-7, with 12 positions matching TRBD2. The CDR3 contains 15 residues. The V segment lost 4 bases and the J segment 4 bases; nucleotides outside the gene matches: 5. Germline V gives CDR1 MNHEY, CDR2 SVGAGI. The CDR3 reads CASSWTGTSGYEQYF. In DNA form, the CDR3 reads TGTGCCAGCAGTTGGACCGGGACTAGCGGGTACGAGCAGTACTTC.

The chain uses TRBV7-8 and TRBJ1-5, with 7 bases aligning to TRBD1. In germline, CDR1 is SGHVS, CDR2 FQNEAQ. This CDR3 comprises 16 residues. V shed 0 bases, J shed 6 bases, and the junction held 8 bases outside the gene matches. DNA for the CDR3: TGTGCCAGCAGCTTAGCGAACCAGGGGGTAAGTCAGCCCCAGCATTTT. Encoded protein: CASSLANQGVSQPQHF.

This clone was seen only once. The chain couples TRBV7-8 to TRBJ2-1, with a tentative D call TRBD1 (6 bases). Germline V gives CDR1 SGHVS, CDR2 FQNEAQ. Trimming removed 6 bases from V and 6 bases from J, with 15 bases in between. The length of the CDR3 is 14 residues. The chain's CDR3 is CASRPRTAGNEQFF. For the CDR3, the DNA is TGTGCCAGCAGACCAAGGACAGCAGGCAATGAGCAGTTCTTC.

The V call is TRBV6-1, the J call TRBJ1-5, with a possible D match to TRBD1 (5 bases). Trimming removed 6 bases from V and 3 bases from J, with 15 bases in between. The CDR3 spans 15 residues. CDR1 and CDR2 from the germline V gene are MNHNS and SASEGT. This CDR3 is CASSQGAGDNQPQHF. CDR3 bases: TGTGCCAGCAGCCAAGGGGCAGGCGACAATCAGCCCCAGCATTTT.

The chain combines TRBV7-2 with TRBJ1-5; no clear D gene. Deletions cut 5 bases from V and 5 bases from J, with 19 bases between. CDR3 length: 16 residues. The germline CDR1 and CDR2 sequences are SGHTA and FQGNSA. The CDR3 DNA is TGTGCCAGCAGCCCCCGCCGGACCGGGGAATATCAGCCCCAGCATTTT. Its translation is CASSPRRTGEYQPQHF.

This clone was seen a few times. The CDR3: CASSLGTGSTDTQYF. The CDR3 DNA reads as TGTGCCAGCAGCCTCGGGACAGGGAGCACAGATACGCAGTATTTT. The chain has TRBV7-9 and TRBJ2-3; 9 bases are a match to TRBD1. This CDR3 contains 15 residues. J gave up 0 bases and V 5 bases, and 3 bases lay outside the gene matches. CDR1 is SEHNR and CDR2 is FQNEAQ in the germline V gene (reference sequence).

The J gene is TRBJ2-2, the V gene TRBV11-2; TRBD2 matches 12 bases. This CDR3 spans 17 amino acids. Germline CDR1 and CDR2: SGHAT and FQNNGV. With 0 bases clipped from V and 6 bases from J, the junction kept 5 bases outside the gene matches. CDR3 sequence: CASSLDRLAGVAGELFF. The CDR3 DNA is TGTGCCAGCAGCTTAGACCGACTAGCGGGAGTTGCCGGGGAGCTGTTTTTT.

The genes are TRBV5-5 and TRBJ2-7; 8 bases are a match to TRBD1. The germline V gene encodes CDR1 SGHKS and CDR2 YYEKEE (reference sequence). J gave up 2 bases and V 5 bases, and 9 bases lay outside the gene matches. This CDR3 has 15 amino acids. CDR3 amino acids: CASSYWTGPAYEQYF. Written as DNA, the CDR3 is TGTGCCAGCAGTTACTGGACAGGGCCAGCCTACGAGCAGTACTTC.

V usage is TRBV6-5 and J usage is TRBJ1-2, with unresolved D. Germline loops: CDR1 MNHEY, CDR2 SVGAGI. Deletions cut 11 bases from V and 7 bases from J, with 17 bases between. The CDR3 extends over 12 amino acids. In DNA, the CDR3 is TGTGCCGCCTCGGGGTCTAGTTCTGGCTACACCTTC. Translating gives CAASGSSSGYTF.